This TCR beta chain was found in a study of cytomegalovirus exposure and HLA in healthy donors. Germline values: CDR1 SGHRS, CDR2 YFSETQ. This CDR3 contains 15 residues. The V gene lost 5 bases and the J gene lost 6 bases, with 15 bases spanning the gap. Both 60 Vbeta primers and 13 Jbeta primers went into the PCR. Libraries were prepared by immunoSEQ multiplex PCR; TCRdb keeps only in-frame clonotypes and omits some of them. Of tens of thousands of clones listed, roughly 77% were seen once; the top ten hold roughly 4.7%. Study-wide findings and caveats: In vitro assays verified that three CMV-associated chains recognized CMV antigens specifically. Most sequenced TCRs were rare (though some public TCRs occurred in many donors). Reports credit the classifier with highly specific, highly sensitive diagnosis of cytomegalovirus status.

With regard to this clone: Its cognate antigen is unknown.

Material: PBMCs. This chain joins TRBV5-1 and TRBJ1-6; TRBD1 is a possible D gene (5 bases). This clonotype originated in a woman under 40 in good health and CMV-seronegative. CDR3 sequence (DNA): TGCGCCAGCAGGGAGGCGGGACGGAGTAATTCACCCCTCCACTTT. Protein sequence: CASREAGRSNSPLHF. The full variable domain, its missing parts supplied by reference TRBV5-1 and TRBJ1-6, is KAGVTQTPRYLIKTRGQQVTLSCSPISGHRSVSWYQQTPGQGLQFLFEYFSETQRNKGNFPGRFSGRQFSNSRSEMNVSTLELGDSALYLCASREAGRSNSPLHFGNGTRLTVT.